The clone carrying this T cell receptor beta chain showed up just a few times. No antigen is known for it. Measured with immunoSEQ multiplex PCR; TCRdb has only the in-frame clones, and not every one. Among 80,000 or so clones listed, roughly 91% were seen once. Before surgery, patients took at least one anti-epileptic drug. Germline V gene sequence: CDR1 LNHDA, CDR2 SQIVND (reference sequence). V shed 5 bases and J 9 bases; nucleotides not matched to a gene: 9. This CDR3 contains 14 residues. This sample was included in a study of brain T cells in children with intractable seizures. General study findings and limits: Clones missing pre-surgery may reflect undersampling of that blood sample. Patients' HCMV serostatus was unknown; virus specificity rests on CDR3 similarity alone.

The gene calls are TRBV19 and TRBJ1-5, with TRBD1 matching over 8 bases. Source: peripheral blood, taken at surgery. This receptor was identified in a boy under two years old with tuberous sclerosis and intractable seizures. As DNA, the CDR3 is TGTGCCAGTAGTCCGGACAGGGCTGCCGGGCCCCAGCATTTT. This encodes CASSPDRAAGPQHF. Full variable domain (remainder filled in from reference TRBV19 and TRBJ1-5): DGGITQSPKYLFRKEGQNVTLSCEQNLNHDAMYWYRQDPGQGLRLIYYSQIVNDFQKGDIAEGYSVSREKKESFPLTVTSAQKNPTAFYLCASSPDRAAGPQHFGDGTRLSIL.